This T cell receptor beta chain emerged from a study of shared clonotypes between healthy human individuals. Notes on the study in general: As a rule, naive subsets had a larger estimated richness than memory subsets. Owing to a small donor count, the genetic and exposure-history diversity represented was limited.

The CDR3 is 14 residues long. V was cut by 3 bases and J by 5 bases, with 11 bases left in between. From germline, CDR1 is SGHRS and CDR2 YFSETQ. As to this clone: The antigen is unknown.

Each sorted subset replicate got 200 ng genomic DNA, around 29,000 genomes. Data came from immunoSEQ multiplex PCR; TCRdb stores just in-frame clones and leaves some out. The sample has about 300,000 clones, less than 85% seen once. The CD4+ fraction was divided into a CD45RA+ naive subset and a CD45RA-negative memory subset. Sequenced material: memory CD4+ T cells sorted from blood. As to subset: CD45RA-negative fraction. V is TRBV5-1 and J is TRBJ1-4; no firm D call. This TCR came from a man younger than 40 in good health. In nucleotides, the CDR3 is TGCGCCAGCAGCTCTGGACGGTCAAATGAAAAACTGTTTTTT. Protein: CASSSGRSNEKLFF.